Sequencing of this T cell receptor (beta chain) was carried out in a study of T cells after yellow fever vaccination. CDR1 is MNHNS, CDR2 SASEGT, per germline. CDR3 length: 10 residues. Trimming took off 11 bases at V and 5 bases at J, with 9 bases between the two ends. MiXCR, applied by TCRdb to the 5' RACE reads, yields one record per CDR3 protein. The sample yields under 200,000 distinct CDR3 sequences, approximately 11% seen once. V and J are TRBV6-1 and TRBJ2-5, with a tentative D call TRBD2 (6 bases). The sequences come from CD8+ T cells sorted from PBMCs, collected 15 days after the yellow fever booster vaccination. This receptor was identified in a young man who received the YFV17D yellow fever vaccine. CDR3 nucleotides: TGTGCCTATGGGGGGGAGACCCAGTACTTC. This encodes CAYGGETQYF.